This entry concerns a single T cell receptor beta chain. CDR3 length: 15 residues. The V gene's germline CDR1 is MDHEN and CDR2 SYDVKM. Germline trimming cut 6 bases from V and 3 bases from J; bases unmatched to any gene: 11. The sample originates from a study of blood T cell repertoires in COVID-19. For the study at large: The United States, Italy and Spain were the sources of the acute and convalescent COVID-19 samples. Nucleic acid was either cDNA or gDNA, and it came from T cells, B-cell-depleted T cells, or PBMCs.

Methods used by the authors: Amplification of reference gene primers provided the estimated nucleated cell counts. Using immunoSEQ multiplex PCR, the repertoire was profiled, and TCRdb retains in-frame clones only, with some absent. V, J and clone size are those of that table, while D and trimming were read from the DNA. This table has some 99,000 clones, around three quarters appearing once. Input material: peripheral blood. The sequence was collected from a human donor in a cohort sampled during active or convalescent COVID-19. The chain uses TRBV28 and TRBJ2-7, with 7 bases matching TRBD2. DNA for the CDR3: TGTGCCAGCAGAATCAGCGGGACGCTACTCTACGAGCAGTACTTC. It encodes CASRISGTLLYEQYF.